Reported below is one T cell receptor beta chain. The CDR3 spans 14 residues. V lost 4 bases to trimming and J lost 6 bases; unmatched junction nucleotides: 7. CDR1 is PRHDT, CDR2 FYEKMQ, per germline (reference sequence). The data were obtained in a study of cytomegalovirus exposure and HLA in healthy donors. The method was immunoSEQ multiplex PCR; TCRdb's version includes in-frame clones alone and lacks a portion of them. The profile covers around 60,000 clones, with 80% to 95% appearing a single time and 3% taken by the ten largest. Sequencing used PBMCs. This sequence was found in a man aged 18 to 30 in good health and CMV-seronegative. The gene calls are TRBV13 and TRBJ1-2; 8 nucleotides line up with TRBD1. Here the CDR3 DNA reads TGTGCCAGCAGCTCGGACAGGGAAGGGCATGGCTACACCTTC. Translation: CASSSDREGHGYTF.